Here is one TCR beta chain with its context. Antigen: not known. Looked up from germline, CDR1 is SGHDT and CDR2 is YYEEEE. The CDR3 length is 13 residues. V gave up 0 bases and J gave up 16 bases; unmatched junction bases: 10. This sample is part of a study of regulatory T cells in long-lasting Graves disease. Time point given: persistent/refractory GD, antithyroid drugs over 5 years with positive TRAb. Following extraction of RNA from PBMCs, that RNA was used to make the TCR library. Study findings and constraints: Persistent disease showed a preference for TRBV28, TRBJ1-2 and TRBJ2-5. It is possible that accuracy was reduced by the small size of the sample. Thyroid tissue was not sampled; only peripheral blood was. Among the persistent patients, 2,741 public clonotypes were shared, more than the 950 to 1,000 shared among new patients.

Through Arm-PCR of CDR3 regions and iRepertoire HTBI primers, TCR beta libraries were built. Via MiXCR, TCRdb re-called the multiplex PCR reads, giving one row per CDR3 protein. Among under 500,000 distinct CDR3 sequences listed, less than 25% were seen once. The source material was peripheral blood mononuclear cells (PBMCs), sampled when the disease was refractory, from a patient treated with antithyroid drugs. The rearrangement uses TRBV5-6 and TRBJ1-3, with TRBD1 matching over 7 bases. The sequence derives from a female donor with Graves disease. CDR3 amino acids: CASSLDTTGTAYF. The CDR3 DNA reads as TGTGCCAGCAGCTTGGACACGACAGGGACAGCTTATTTT.